These 24 T cell receptor beta chains share one sample of origin, sequenced in a study of T cell responses to AZD1222 COVID-19 vaccine. Profiling relied on immunoSEQ multiplex PCR, and the TCRdb table lists in-frame clones only, not all of them. This repertoire shows just over 90,000 clones, 80% to 90% found once; its top ten account for under 3%. The specimen was peripheral blood, collected 28 days after the second AZD1222 dose. The receptors were gathered from an adult who received the AZD1222 COVID-19 vaccine.

A single count supports this clone. The CDR3 DNA is TGTGCCATCAGTGAGTCAGGGGTAATTCAAGAGACCCAGTACTTC. Its translation: CAISESGVIQETQYF. The rearrangement uses TRBV10-3 and TRBJ2-5; D may be TRBD1 (5 bases). Germline CDR1 ENHRY, CDR2 SYGVKD. V was pared by 0 bases and J by 2 bases, with 10 bases between. CDR3 length: 15 residues.

The chain employs TRBV6-5 and TRBJ1-5, with TRBD1 matching 9 bases. This CDR3 comprises 15 residues. Per the germline V gene, CDR1 is MNHEY and CDR2 is SVGAGI. The J segment lost 5 bases and the V segment lost 3 bases, leaving 5 bases of the junction unmatched. CDR3 protein: CASSYLTGGDQPQHF. The CDR3 nucleotides are TGTGCCAGCAGTTATCTGACAGGGGGTGATCAGCCCCAGCATTTT.

This chain uses TRBV10-1 with TRBJ2-7; no definite D call. CDR1 is WNHNN and CDR2 is SYGVQD in the germline V gene (reference sequence). Trimming left V 3 bases short and J 0 bases short, with 9 bases between. The CDR3 length is 14 residues. CDR3 nucleotides: TGCGCCAGCAGTGACTATGAGAGCTCCTACGAGCAGTACTTC. Its protein product is CASSDYESSYEQYF.

The chain joins TRBV18 to TRBJ1-3, with D maybe TRBD1 (6 bases). The CDR3 extends over 14 amino acids. The germline gives CDR1 KGHSH, CDR2 LQKENI. V was trimmed by 2 bases and J by 2 bases, leaving 7 bases between them. The CDR3 loop reads CASSPNRAGNTIYF. The CDR3 DNA reads as TGTGCCAGCTCACCAAACAGGGCTGGAAACACCATATATTTT. Variable domain in full (rest from reference TRBV18 and TRBJ1-3): NAGVMQNPRHLVRRRGQEARLRCSPMKGHSHVYWYRQLPEEGLKFMVYLQKENIIDESGMPKERFSAEFPKEGPSILRIQQVVRGDSAAYFCASSPNRAGNTIYFGEGSWLTVV.

The CDR3 DNA sequence: TGTGCCAGCAGGGAACCGGACAGGGTAGGACATGGCTACACCTTC. As protein: CASREPDRVGHGYTF. The rearrangement links TRBV5-6 to TRBJ1-2, with 8 bases that match TRBD1. CDR1 SGHDT and CDR2 YYEEEE come from the germline V gene. V shed 5 bases, J shed 6 bases, and the junction held 12 bases outside the gene matches. This CDR3 is built from 15 residues.

This clone came up a few times. The rearrangement uses TRBV7-3 and TRBJ2-3, with TRBD2 matching over 7 bases. Per germline, CDR1 SGHTA and CDR2 FQGTGA. With V trimmed by 5 bases and J by 1 base, 9 bases remained unmatched. The CDR3 length is 16 residues. The DNA of the CDR3 is TGTGCCAGCAGCCGGAACTCGGGGGGAGGCACAGATACGCAGTATTTT. Protein sequence: CASSRNSGGGTDTQYF.

V and J are TRBV6-6 and TRBJ2-7, with 7 nucleotides matching TRBD1. J lost 7 bases, V lost 0 bases, and 9 bases had no gene match. Germline CDR1 is MNHNY and CDR2 is SVGAGI (reference sequence). CDR3 length: 15 amino acids. The CDR3 sequence is CASSYSGDSSGEQYF. In DNA form, the CDR3 reads TGTGCCAGCAGTTACTCTGGGGACAGCTCGGGTGAGCAGTACTTC.

The chain links TRBV11-2 to TRBJ1-2; D gene unclear. Trimming took 6 bases from V and 4 from J, leaving 18 bases between them. The germline gives CDR1 SGHAT, CDR2 FQNNGV. The CDR3 is made up of 15 amino acids. CDR3 bases: TGTGCCAGCAGAAGATCTGGGGTTAAATCCTATGGCTACACCTTC. It is translated as CASRRSGVKSYGYTF.

The rearrangement links TRBV13 to TRBJ1-1; no firm D call. This CDR3 comprises 13 residues. Trimming shortened V by 1 base and J by 3 bases, and 6 bases separated the two germline ends. The V gene's germline CDR1 is PRHDT and CDR2 FYEKMQ (reference sequence). CDR3 nucleotides: TGTGCCAGCAGCTTAGCGCGAGACACTGAAGCTTTCTTT. Translation gives CASSLARDTEAFF.

V is TRBV20-1 and J is TRBJ1-4, with D unclear. CDR1 is DFQATT, CDR2 SNEGSKA, per germline (reference sequence). Trimming cost V 3 bases and J 1 base, with 12 bases left between them. The CDR3 loop spans 15 amino acids. The chain's CDR3 is CSASPTGGTNEKLFF. Written as DNA, the CDR3 is TGCAGTGCTAGTCCTACCGGTGGAACTAATGAAAAACTGTTTTTT.

A remark on this clone: At one end, the junction sequence differs from germline, possibly due to a read error. The chain joins TRBV6-1 to TRBJ1-6; 7 bases are a match to TRBD1. The CDR3 spans 16 residues. Germline V lookup: CDR1 MNHNS, CDR2 SASEGT. The CDR3 protein is CASCDGPDRVGSPLHF. CDR3 DNA: TGTGCCAGCTGTGACGGACCCGACAGGGTCGGTTCACCCCTCCACTTT.

The chain recombines TRBV5-1 with TRBJ1-1, with a possible D match to TRBD1 (5 bases). Germline V gene lookup returns CDR1 SGHRS and CDR2 YFSETQ. Trimming took off 3 bases at V and 3 bases at J, with 15 bases between the two ends. CDR3 length: 15 residues. This CDR3 is CASSSLVVGDTEAFF. In DNA form, the CDR3 reads TGCGCCAGCAGCTCCCTTGTTGTGGGGGACACTGAAGCTTTCTTT.

The chain has TRBV19 and TRBJ1-1; D is perhaps TRBD1 (6 bases). The CDR3 spans 14 residues. Trimming removed 7 bases from V and 5 bases from J, with 17 bases in between. Looked up from germline, CDR1 is LNHDA and CDR2 is SQIVND (reference sequence). CDR3 sequence reads: CASISGQGQTEAFF. Written as DNA, the CDR3 is TGTGCCAGTATATCGGGTCAGGGGCAAACTGAAGCTTTCTTT. Together with reference TRBV19 and TRBJ1-1, the CDR3 gives the full variable domain: DGGITQSPKYLFRKEGQNVTLSCEQNLNHDAMYWYRQDPGQGLRLIYYSQIVNDFQKGDIAEGYSVSREKKESFPLTVTSAQKNPTAFYLCASISGQGQTEAFFGQGTRLTVV.

V is TRBV30 and J is TRBJ2-3, with 8 nucleotides matching TRBD2. With 1 base clipped from V and 4 bases from J, the junction kept 1 base outside the gene matches. The CDR3 is 13 residues long. Germline CDR1 reads GTSNPN; CDR2 reads SVGIG (reference sequence). CDR3 DNA sequence: TGTGCCTGGAGTGCGGGAGGGGCAGATACGCAGTATTTT. It encodes CAWSAGGADTQYF. The variable domain in full, completed from reference TRBV30 and TRBJ2-3, reads SQTIHQWPATLVQPVGSPLSLECTVEGTSNPNLYWYRQAAGRGLQLLFYSVGIGQISSEVPQNLSASRPQDRQFILSSKKLLLSDSGFYLCAWSAGGADTQYFGPGTRLTVL.

The chain carries TRBV7-3 and TRBJ2-7, with D possibly being TRBD2 (6 bases). Germline V gene sequence: CDR1 SGHTA, CDR2 FQGTGA. The CDR3 is 12 amino acids. Trimming took off 1 base at V and 7 bases at J, with 8 bases between the two ends. This CDR3 reads CASSLRGGEQYF. The CDR3 DNA follows: TGTGCCAGCAGCTTAAGGGGAGGAGAGCAGTACTTC.

V is TRBV10-3 and J is TRBJ2-7; no clear D. In germline, CDR1 is ENHRY, CDR2 SYGVKD. CDR3 length: 11 amino acids. Trimming took off 3 bases at V and 5 bases at J, with 5 bases between the two ends. As DNA, the CDR3 is TGTGCCATCAGTGACTGGGACGAGCAGTACTTC. This sequence encodes CAISDWDEQYF.

This rearrangement joins TRBV7-3 to TRBJ1-1; TRBD1 might be the D (5 bases). Germline CDR1 and CDR2: SGHTA and FQGTGA. The length of the CDR3 is 15 residues. V gave up 2 bases and J gave up 3 bases, with 13 bases separating them. DNA for the CDR3: TGTGCCAGCAGCTTAGGTCAGGGATGGGACACTGAAGCTTTCTTT. Residues: CASSLGQGWDTEAFF.

V and J are TRBV30 and TRBJ1-2; D is ambiguous. CDR1 GTSNPN and CDR2 SVGIG come from the germline V gene (reference sequence). V was pared by 0 bases and J by 3 bases, with 14 bases between. This CDR3 is 15 amino acids long. The CDR3 here is CAWSVGLGLYYGYTF. In nucleotides, the CDR3 is TGTGCCTGGAGTGTAGGTCTAGGGTTATACTATGGCTACACCTTC. Together with reference TRBV30 and TRBJ1-2, the CDR3 gives the full variable domain: SQTIHQWPATLVQPVGSPLSLECTVEGTSNPNLYWYRQAAGRGLQLLFYSVGIGQISSEVPQNLSASRPQDRQFILSSKKLLLSDSGFYLCAWSVGLGLYYGYTFGSGTRLTVV.

V gene TRBV3-1 (or the pseudogene TRBV3-2) combines with J gene TRBJ2-5; D is undetermined. Trimming cost V 5 bases and J 5 bases, with 6 bases left between them. The CDR3 contains 11 residues. CDR1 is LGHDT and CDR2 is YNNKEL in the germline V gene (reference sequence). CDR3 in amino acids: CASSSTETQYF. In DNA, the CDR3 is TGTGCCAGCAGCTCCACCGAGACCCAGTACTTC.

The rearrangement links TRBV3-1 (or the pseudogene TRBV3-2) to TRBJ2-3, with D possibly matching TRBD2 (6 bases). The CDR3 loop spans 13 amino acids. Germline CDR1 LGHDT, CDR2 YNNKEL (reference sequence). Trimming left V 5 bases short and J 4 bases short, with 10 bases between. The CDR3, as DNA: TGTGCCAGCAGCGAAAGGGAGGCAGATACGCAGTATTTT. Its protein is CASSEREADTQYF.

The chain recombines TRBV18 with TRBJ2-7; tentatively, D is TRBD1 or TRBD2 (5 bases each). Per germline, CDR1 KGHSH and CDR2 LQKENI. Trimming stripped 3 bases from V and 0 bases from J, with 12 bases between. The CDR3 runs to 15 residues. The CDR3 reads CASSPGDGGSYEQYF. CDR3 bases: TGTGCCAGCTCACCGGGGGATGGGGGCTCCTACGAGCAGTACTTC.

This clone was seen a single time. This chain links TRBV6-2 or TRBV6-3 with TRBJ2-5, with TRBD1 matching over 12 bases. With 5 bases clipped from V and 6 bases from J, the junction kept 10 bases outside the gene matches. CDR1 and CDR2 from the germline V gene are MNHEY and SVGEGT. The length of the CDR3 is 16 residues. CDR3 amino acids: CASSPRGTGGIQTQYF. CDR3 DNA: TGTGCCAGCAGTCCGAGAGGGACAGGGGGCATTCAGACCCAGTACTTC.

The chain recombines TRBV3-1 (or the pseudogene TRBV3-2) with TRBJ2-6, with unresolved D. The germline CDR1 and CDR2 sequences are LGHDT and YNNKEL (reference sequence). V shed 1 base and J shed 0 bases, with 4 bases lying between them. The CDR3 sequence is 15 residues long. CDR3 in DNA: TGTGCCAGCAGCCAAGTTAGCTCTGGGGCCAACGTCCTGACTTTC. Translating it yields CASSQVSSGANVLTF.

The chain employs TRBV9 and TRBJ1-1; possible D gene TRBD1, 5 bases. The CDR3 totals 14 residues. V gave up 5 bases and J gave up 7 bases, with 18 bases separating them. Germline CDR1 and CDR2: SGDLS and YYNGEE. CDR3 coding DNA: TGTGCCAGCAGGGGGGTGGCAGAGATAGGTGAAGCTTTCTTT. Its protein product is CASRGVAEIGEAFF.